Listed below are T cell receptor beta chains from one sample, sequenced in a study of blood T cell repertoires in COVID-19. Some clones are missing from TCRdb's copy, which holds only in-frame ones; the method was immunoSEQ multiplex PCR. The profile shows about 130,000 clones, more than 80% of them singletons. Sequenced: peripheral blood. The receptors were sampled from a woman of 80 years or more with COVID-19, enrolled during active disease. The CDR3 runs from the conserved cysteine through the conserved F or W. The D gene is left open where the match is weak. Expanded clones are given a class, and other clones once, few, many or no size at all.

clone size: few; D gene: TRBD2; V gene: TRBV19; J gene: TRBJ2-3; CDR3 DNA: TGTGCCAGTAGTTCCGGGACTAGCGGGAGGGCCGCAGATACGCAGTATTTT; CDR3 protein: CASSSGTSGRAADTQYF
clone size: -; D gene: -; V gene: TRBV5-1; J gene: TRBJ1-2; CDR3 DNA: TGCGCCTCCGCCCCCGGACAGTATGGCTACACCTTC; CDR3 protein: CASAPGQYGYTF
clone size: -; D gene: TRBD1; V gene: TRBV4-3; J gene: TRBJ2-5; CDR3 DNA: TGCGCCAGCAGCCGACGGACAGGGGGCTCAGCGGCTTCCAGGGAGACCCAGTACTTC; CDR3 protein: CASSRRTGGSAASRETQYF
clone size: -; D gene: -; V gene: TRBV11-2; J gene: TRBJ2-7; CDR3 DNA: TGTGCCAGCAGCAGGGGGGGCAGTACCTACGAGCAGTACTTC; CDR3 protein: CASSRGGSTYEQYF
clone size: few; D gene: -; V gene: TRBV19; J gene: TRBJ2-7; CDR3 DNA: TGTGCCAGTAGTACCCCGCCTCGACACTACGAGCAGTACTTC; CDR3 protein: CASSTPPRHYEQYF
clone size: -; D gene: -; V gene: TRBV28; J gene: TRBJ1-6; CDR3 DNA: TGTGCCAGCAGTTTAATCAGGGGAGATAATTCACCCCTCCACTTT; CDR3 protein: CASSLIRGDNSPLHF
clone size: -; D gene: -; V gene: TRBV4-3; J gene: TRBJ1-1; CDR3 DNA: TGCGCCAGCAGCCAAGAACTACAGGACACTGAAGCTTTCTTT; CDR3 protein: CASSQELQDTEAFF
clone size: -; D gene: -; V gene: TRBV6-5; J gene: TRBJ1-6; CDR3 DNA: TGTGCCAGCAGTTACTCAGAGATACGGAATTCACCCCTCCACTTT; CDR3 protein: CASSYSEIRNSPLHF
clone size: -; D gene: -; V gene: TRBV2; J gene: TRBJ1-3; CDR3 DNA: TGTGCCAGTGGCCGGGTCTCTGGAAACACCATATATTTT; CDR3 protein: CASGRVSGNTIYF
clone size: -; D gene: -; V gene: TRBV5-1; J gene: TRBJ2-2; CDR3 DNA: TGCGCCAGCAAGGCGGAAACCGGGGAGCTGTTTTTT; CDR3 protein: CASKAETGELFF
clone size: -; D gene: -; V gene: TRBV27; J gene: TRBJ2-2; CDR3 DNA: TGTGCCAGCAGCGTAGCGAGGGGGGAGCTGTTTTTT; CDR3 protein: CASSVARGELFF
clone size: -; D gene: TRBD2; V gene: TRBV27; J gene: TRBJ2-2; CDR3 DNA: TGTGCCAGTAGAGGGAGGGTTGGAACCGGGGAGCTGTTTTTT; CDR3 protein: CASRGRVGTGELFF
clone size: -; D gene: -; V gene: TRBV6-1; J gene: TRBJ2-5; CDR3 DNA: TGTGCCAGCAGTGAAGCGGCGCGGGGGACCCAGTACTTC; CDR3 protein: CASSEAARGTQYF
clone size: -; D gene: -; V gene: TRBV3-1/TRBV3-2; J gene: TRBJ2-2; CDR3 DNA: TGTGCCAGCAGCCAAGGGCCGACCGGGGAGCTGTTTTTT; CDR3 protein: CASSQGPTGELFF
clone size: -; D gene: TRBD1; V gene: TRBV7-8; J gene: TRBJ1-2; CDR3 DNA: TGTGCCAGCAGCAAAAATACGGACAGGGTCTACACCTTC; CDR3 protein: CASSKNTDRVYTF
clone size: -; D gene: TRBD1; V gene: TRBV4-2; J gene: TRBJ1-2; CDR3 DNA: TGTGCCAGCAGCCAAGGTGGGACAGTATTCTATGGCTACACCTTC; CDR3 protein: CASSQGGTVFYGYTF
clone size: few; D gene: TRBD1; V gene: TRBV28; J gene: TRBJ2-5; CDR3 DNA: TGTGCCAGCAGTTTCCCTGGCAGGGGGCGAGAGACCCAGTACTTC; CDR3 protein: CASSFPGRGRETQYF
clone size: -; D gene: -; V gene: TRBV18; J gene: TRBJ1-6; CDR3 DNA: TGTGCCAGCTCACCACAGGGTGCCGGAGGGCCCCTCCACTTT; CDR3 protein: CASSPQGAGGPLHF
clone size: -; D gene: TRBD1; V gene: TRBV6-5; J gene: TRBJ1-1; CDR3 DNA: TGTGCCAGCAGTCCCGGGACAGGGAACACTGAAGCTTTCTTT; CDR3 protein: CASSPGTGNTEAFF
clone size: once; D gene: -; V gene: TRBV4-1; J gene: TRBJ2-7; CDR3 DNA: TGCGCCAGCAGCCAAGCGCTAACAGGGATTAACGAGCAGTACTTC; CDR3 protein: CASSQALTGINEQYF
clone size: once; D gene: -; V gene: TRBV15; J gene: TRBJ1-5; CDR3 DNA: TGTGCCACCAGCTCCCTTCCCGGTCAGCCCCAGCATTTT; CDR3 protein: CATSSLPGQPQHF
clone size: -; D gene: -; V gene: TRBV13; J gene: TRBJ2-2; CDR3 DNA: TGTGCCAGCAGCTTTCGGGGAACTACCACCGGGGAGCTGTTTTTT; CDR3 protein: CASSFRGTTTGELFF
clone size: -; D gene: -; V gene: TRBV5-6; J gene: TRBJ1-6; CDR3 DNA: TGTGCCAGCAGCTTGGGACAGTTGAATTCACCCCTCCACTTT; CDR3 protein: CASSLGQLNSPLHF
clone size: -; D gene: -; V gene: TRBV19; J gene: TRBJ2-2; CDR3 DNA: TGTGCCAGTAGTATCCCTAGCGTCGGCGGGGAGCTGTTTTTT; CDR3 protein: CASSIPSVGGELFF
clone size: -; D gene: TRBD1; V gene: TRBV29-1; J gene: TRBJ1-2; CDR3 DNA: TGCAGCGGAGGGACAGGGAACTATGGCTACACCTTC; CDR3 protein: CSGGTGNYGYTF
clone size: -; D gene: TRBD2; V gene: TRBV4-2; J gene: TRBJ2-7; CDR3 DNA: TGTGCCAGCAGCCAAGAGCGACCGGGAGGGTCCCCTCCCGACGAGCAGTACTTC; CDR3 protein: CASSQERPGGSPPDEQYF
clone size: -; D gene: TRBD2; V gene: TRBV7-2; J gene: TRBJ2-2; CDR3 DNA: TGTGCCAGCAGGTTGACTAGCGGGGCCAACACCGGGGAGCTGTTTTTT; CDR3 protein: CASRLTSGANTGELFF
clone size: -; D gene: TRBD1; V gene: TRBV7-2; J gene: TRBJ2-1; CDR3 DNA: TGTGCCAGCAGCTCAAAACCGGGACAGGGGCCTAATGAGCAGTTCTTC; CDR3 protein: CASSSKPGQGPNEQFF
clone size: -; D gene: -; V gene: TRBV2; J gene: TRBJ2-5; CDR3 DNA: TGTGCCAGCAGCTTCCCTGAGACCCAGTACTTC; CDR3 protein: CASSFPETQYF
clone size: -; D gene: TRBD1; V gene: TRBV28; J gene: TRBJ1-2; CDR3 DNA: TGTGCCAGCAGAGGGGGGACAGTCAATGGCTACACCTTC; CDR3 protein: CASRGGTVNGYTF
clone size: -; D gene: TRBD2; V gene: TRBV28; J gene: TRBJ2-7; CDR3 DNA: TGTGCCAGCACCTCGACTAGCAGTCTCTCACTGTACTTC; CDR3 protein: CASTSTSSLSLYF
clone size: -; D gene: TRBD2; V gene: TRBV19; J gene: TRBJ2-2; CDR3 DNA: TGTGCCAGTAGTATTGGGGGACTAGCGGGAGTTTTGAACACCGGGGAGCTGTTTTTT; CDR3 protein: CASSIGGLAGVLNTGELFF
clone size: -; D gene: -; V gene: TRBV5-4; J gene: TRBJ1-6; CDR3 DNA: TGTGCCAGCAGCCCCTTCCGGGGAAATTCACCCCTCCACTTT; CDR3 protein: CASSPFRGNSPLHF
clone size: -; D gene: -; V gene: TRBV15; J gene: TRBJ1-4; CDR3 DNA: TGTGCCACCAGCAGAGATCTCGGGGGTGCAACTAATGAAAAACTGTTTTTT; CDR3 protein: CATSRDLGGATNEKLFF
clone size: -; D gene: TRBD2; V gene: TRBV5-1; J gene: TRBJ2-2; CDR3 DNA: TGCGCCAGCAGCCACCGGGGGGGTGACGGGGAGCTGTTTTTT; CDR3 protein: CASSHRGGDGELFF
clone size: -; D gene: -; V gene: TRBV2; J gene: TRBJ1-3; CDR3 DNA: TGTGCCAGGGCCGGGACAACTTCTGGAAACACCATATATTTT; CDR3 protein: CARAGTTSGNTIYF
clone size: once; D gene: -; V gene: TRBV18; J gene: TRBJ2-5; CDR3 DNA: TGTGCCAGCTCACCGCTCCAGGGTCAAGAGACCCAGTACTTC; CDR3 protein: CASSPLQGQETQYF
clone size: once; D gene: -; V gene: TRBV6-5; J gene: TRBJ1-5; CDR3 DNA: TGTGCCAGCAGCAGTTACGGGAGGAACGGTCAGCCCCAGCATTTT; CDR3 protein: CASSSYGRNGQPQHF
clone size: once; D gene: -; V gene: TRBV7-8; J gene: TRBJ2-3; CDR3 DNA: TGTGCCAGCAGCCGGAGTGGGGGGTTCACAGATACGCAGTATTTT; CDR3 protein: CASSRSGGFTDTQYF
clone size: -; D gene: -; V gene: TRBV28; J gene: TRBJ1-5; CDR3 DNA: TGTGCCAGCAGGGGTGGGGGGGCGATCACACCCCAGCATTTT; CDR3 protein: CASRGGGAITPQHF
clone size: once; D gene: -; V gene: TRBV4-2; J gene: TRBJ1-2; CDR3 DNA: TGTGCCAGCAGCCAAGTCCCCTTTAGGGGTAGAGAGTATGGCTACACCTTC; CDR3 protein: CASSQVPFRGREYGYTF
clone size: -; D gene: -; V gene: TRBV6-5; J gene: TRBJ1-3; CDR3 DNA: TGTGCCAGCACGCAGGGTTTATCTGGAAACACCATATATTTT; CDR3 protein: CASTQGLSGNTIYF
clone size: -; D gene: -; V gene: TRBV18; J gene: TRBJ2-1; CDR3 DNA: TGTGCCAGCTCAACCACAGGGTTGAGTAATGAGCAGTTCTTC; CDR3 protein: CASSTTGLSNEQFF
clone size: -; D gene: TRBD1; V gene: TRBV19; J gene: TRBJ1-1; CDR3 DNA: TGTGCCAGTAGTGCGACAGGGGGACGGACTGCGGCTTTCTTT; CDR3 protein: CASSATGGRTAAFF
clone size: -; D gene: -; V gene: TRBV10-1; J gene: TRBJ1-4; CDR3 DNA: TGCGCCAGCAGTGTACACCAGGAAAAACTGTTTTTT; CDR3 protein: CASSVHQEKLFF
clone size: -; D gene: -; V gene: TRBV21-1; J gene: TRBJ2-1; CDR3 DNA: TGTGCCAGCAGCAAAGGGCGCGGGAGGGAAAATGAGCAGTTCTTC; CDR3 protein: CASSKGRGRENEQFF
clone size: few; D gene: TRBD1; V gene: TRBV6-2/TRBV6-3; J gene: TRBJ2-7; CDR3 DNA: TGTGCCAGCAGCCGGACAGGAGACTACGAGCAGTACTTC; CDR3 protein: CASSRTGDYEQYF